This T cell receptor (beta chain) emerged from a study of metastatic and nonmetastatic thyroid tumors. Study-level information: The authors compared repertoires across blood and tumor or nodule tissue from malignant and benign thyroid patients. General study findings and limits: Malignant thyroid tumors reportedly exceeded benign nodules significantly in TCR beta diversity, with the difference appearing in blood and tumor.

Before thyroid surgery, none of the patients had received any treatment. Original processing notes: Using the CDR3 differences seen across clinicopathological groups, the authors built a distant-metastasis classifier for papillary thyroid cancer, which was meant to discriminate distant-metastatic patients. MiXCR re-clonotyped the PCR reads for TCRdb. TCRdb assigned the V and J calls; the authors' analysis was not used. The sample holds 40,000 or so clones, 17% seen once. The junction had 1 base not matched to a gene; V was cut back by 4 bases and J by 4 bases. Germline CDR1 is KGHDR and CDR2 is SFDVKD. The CDR3 has 14 residues. This clone has ten or more counts. Its antigen is unidentified.

The sample was tumor tissue. This TCR was sampled from a female donor with papillary thyroid cancer or a benign thyroid nodule (not recorded which). Some clones in this sample may be carry-over from other donors' samples. This chain joins TRBV24-1 and TRBJ2-2; 8 bases fit TRBD1. CDR3 region: CATSDRGLTGELFF. CDR3 coding DNA: TGTGCCACCAGTGACAGGGGGCTCACCGGGGAGCTGTTTTTT.